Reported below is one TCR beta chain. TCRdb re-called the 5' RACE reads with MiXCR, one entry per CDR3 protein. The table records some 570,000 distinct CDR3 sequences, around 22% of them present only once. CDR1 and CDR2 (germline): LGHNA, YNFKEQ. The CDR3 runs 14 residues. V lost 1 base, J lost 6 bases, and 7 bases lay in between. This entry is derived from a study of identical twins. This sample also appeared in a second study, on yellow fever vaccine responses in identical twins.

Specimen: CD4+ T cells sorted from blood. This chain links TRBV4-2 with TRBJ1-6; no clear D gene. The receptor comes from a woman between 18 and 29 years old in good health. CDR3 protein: CASSQAGSNSPLHF. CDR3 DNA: TGTGCCAGCAGCCAAGCGGGGAGTAATTCACCCCTCCACTTT.